This T cell receptor (beta chain) was sequenced for a study of identifying expanded T cells in peripheral blood. The CDR3 runs to 13 residues. Germline V gene lookup returns CDR1 GTSNPN and CDR2 SVGIG (reference sequence). The V end lost 4 bases, the J end lost 3 bases, and 13 bases lay between the germline ends. Findings and limits, study-wide: Across healthy donors, higher total template counts meant significantly greater approximately 2-week count variance.

A note on this clone: Its cognate antigen is unknown.

This table comes from immunoSEQ multiplex PCR, and its TCRdb copy is limited to in-frame clones, with some not included. The table records around 82,000 clones, over 80% of them present only once. V usage is TRBV30 and J usage is TRBJ2-7; D unresolved. Sequenced input: blood. This clonotype was obtained from a person aged 18-69 years in good health. This CDR3 is CAWTPPSNYEQYF. For the CDR3, the DNA is TGTGCCTGGACCCCGCCGAGCAACTACGAGCAGTACTTC.